What follows is one TCR beta chain and its context. This clonotype has more than one count but fewer than ten. The target of this receptor is not known. The record has no base qualities; no much larger clone is one base away. The sample comes from a study of T-cell reconstitution after alpha-beta-depleted transplantation in children (dated by TCRdb to about 2016). With respect to the entire study: Using TCR repertoire profiling, the study quantitatively followed how T-cell immune reconstitution unfolded in children after TCRalphabeta/CD19-depleted allogeneic hematopoietic cell transplantation.

The meaning of the sample's treatment or condition label: allogeneic hematopoietic cell transplantation with graft depleted of TCRalphabeta T cells and CD19 B cells. Transplant recipients were children who received TCRalphabeta/CD19-depleted allogeneic hematopoietic cell grafts. Study-level results and caveats: In some patients, the high TCRbeta diversity seen at day 60 was put down to recipient T cells and intrathymic progenitors that had survived conditioning. Over subsequent months, a decline in hyperexpanded clone frequencies was noted, and after one year, T-cell counts and TCRbeta diversity were mostly ascribed to newly produced T cells. The apparently early recovery of alphabetaT-cell counts about two months after transplant reportedly depended on only several hundred rapidly expanded clones that came from non-depleted graft cells.

The method behind the library was PCR. Reads for this sample came from an Illumina HiSeq 2500. TCR libraries were prepared with molecular barcoding, using unique molecular identifiers to normalize TCRbeta repertoire quantification. In TCRdb, the public reads were trimmed at Q25 with fastp and aligned with MiXCR, with productive beta chains retained. Under each unique CDR3 protein, matching rows form one entry showing the most common genes and DNA. The sample records roughly 340,000 distinct CDR3 sequences, about a sixth of which are singletons. The ten largest account for around 38% of the sample. This sequence originates from a male patient between 2 and 9 years old who had a stem cell transplant for acute lymphoblastic leukemia, so the T cells may come from the graft donor. The material was PBMCs, mostly from graft donor cells, obtained 360 days after TCRalphabeta/CD19-depleted stem cell transplant.

CDR3 loop: CASSQGAGEGWEQYF. Here is the DNA: TGTGCCAGCAGCCAAGGGGCAGGGGAGGGTTGGGAGCAGTACTTC. The chain is encoded by TRBV4-2 joined to TRBJ2-7; TRBD2 is perhaps the D gene, given 7 matching bases. V gives up 1 base and J gives up 7 bases, and the segment between their germline ends measures 17 bases. From its cysteine to its phenylalanine, the CDR3 spans 15 amino acids. Left in the record is the CDR3 DNA by itself, 45 bases read in frame from the first base. CDR1 and CDR2, looked up from the germline V gene, are LGHNA and YNFKEQ.